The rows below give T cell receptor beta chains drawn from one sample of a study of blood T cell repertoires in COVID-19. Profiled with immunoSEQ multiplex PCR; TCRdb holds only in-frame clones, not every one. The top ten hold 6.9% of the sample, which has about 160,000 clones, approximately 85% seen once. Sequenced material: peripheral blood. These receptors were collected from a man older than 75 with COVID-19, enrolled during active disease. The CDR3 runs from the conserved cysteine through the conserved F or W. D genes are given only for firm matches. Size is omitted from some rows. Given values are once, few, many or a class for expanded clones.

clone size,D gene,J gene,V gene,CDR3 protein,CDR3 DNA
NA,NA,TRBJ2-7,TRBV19,CASSMYVSSYEQYF,TGTGCCAGTAGTATGTACGTGAGCTCCTACGAGCAGTACTTC
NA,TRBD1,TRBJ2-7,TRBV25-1,CASSDPGQGSYEQYF,TGTGCCAGCAGTGACCCGGGACAGGGTTCCTACGAGCAGTACTTC
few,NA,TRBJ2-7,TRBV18,CASSPRGRNEQYF,TGTGCCAGCTCACCACGGGGGAGGAACGAGCAGTACTTC
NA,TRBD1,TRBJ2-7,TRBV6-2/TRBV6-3,CASSYIRGRFPTEQYF,TGTGCCAGCAGTTACATCAGGGGGCGATTCCCCACCGAGCAGTACTTC
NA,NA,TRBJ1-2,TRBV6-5,CASSISREGYGYTF,TGTGCCAGCAGTATCTCCCGTGAGGGCTATGGCTACACCTTC
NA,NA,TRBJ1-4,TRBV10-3,CAIGERPNEKLFF,TGTGCCATCGGAGAGAGGCCTAATGAAAAACTGTTTTTT
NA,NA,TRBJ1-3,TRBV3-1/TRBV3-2,CASSQDRVSGNTIYF,TGTGCCAGCAGCCAGGACAGAGTCTCTGGAAACACCATATATTTT
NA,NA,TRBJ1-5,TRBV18,CASSPYNEDQPQHF,TGTGCCAGCTCACCATACAACGAGGATCAGCCCCAGCATTTT
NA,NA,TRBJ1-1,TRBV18,CASSTSGQTNTEAFF,TGTGCCAGCTCAACGAGCGGACAGACCAACACTGAAGCTTTCTTT
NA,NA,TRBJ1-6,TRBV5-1,CASSPGTSSPLHF,TGCGCCAGCAGCCCTGGGACAAGCTCACCCCTCCACTTT
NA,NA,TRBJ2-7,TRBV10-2,CASKEQPSTEQYF,TGCGCCAGCAAGGAACAGCCCTCGACGGAGCAGTACTTC
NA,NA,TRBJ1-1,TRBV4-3,CASSHLRGNTEAFF,TGCGCCAGCAGCCATCTTCGGGGGAACACTGAAGCTTTCTTT
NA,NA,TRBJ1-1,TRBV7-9,CASIRGGGRRTNTEAFF,TGTGCCAGCATCCGCGGAGGCGGCAGAAGGACGAACACTGAAGCTTTCTTT
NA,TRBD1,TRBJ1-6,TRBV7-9,CASSQDRASSYNSPLHF,TGTGCCAGCAGCCAGGACAGGGCCAGCTCCTATAATTCACCCCTCCACTTT
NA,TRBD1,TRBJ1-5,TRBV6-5,CASSWDSSNQPQHF,TGTGCCAGCAGTTGGGACAGTAGCAATCAGCCCCAGCATTTT
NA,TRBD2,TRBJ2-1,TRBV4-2,CASSPQLAGGYNEQFF,TGTGCCAGCAGCCCTCAACTAGCGGGGGGCTACAATGAGCAGTTCTTC
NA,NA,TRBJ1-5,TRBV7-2,CASSLSGGRQPQHF,TGTGCCAGCAGCTTGTCCGGGGGGCGCCAGCCCCAGCATTTT
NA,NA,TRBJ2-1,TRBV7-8,CASSYRVGEQFF,TGTGCCAGCAGCTACCGGGTAGGTGAGCAGTTCTTC
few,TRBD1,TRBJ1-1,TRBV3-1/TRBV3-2,CASSLGTGEAFF,TGTGCCAGCAGCCTAGGGACAGGGGAAGCTTTCTTT
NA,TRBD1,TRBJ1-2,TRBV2,CASSVTQQGEGGYTF,TGTGCCAGCAGTGTCACCCAACAGGGGGAGGGAGGCTACACCTTC
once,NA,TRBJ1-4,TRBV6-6,CASSPDRPVTTNEKLFF,TGTGCCAGCAGTCCAGACAGGCCGGTCACGACTAATGAAAAACTGTTTTTT
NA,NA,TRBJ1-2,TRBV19,CASNPATGANYGYTF,TGTGCCAGTAACCCCGCAACCGGAGCTAACTATGGCTACACCTTC
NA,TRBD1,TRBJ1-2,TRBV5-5,CASSPGTGNYGYTF,TGTGCCAGCAGCCCGGGGACAGGGAACTATGGCTACACCTTC
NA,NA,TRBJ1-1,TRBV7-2,CASSLALARLSETFF,TGTGCCAGCAGCTTAGCTTTGGCAAGACTTTCAGAAACTTTCTTT
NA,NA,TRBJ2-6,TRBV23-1,CASSQTQGGSGANVLTF,TGCGCCAGCAGTCAAACCCAGGGCGGATCTGGGGCCAACGTCCTGACTTTC
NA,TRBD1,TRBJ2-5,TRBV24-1,CATSESGGFRETQYF,TGTGCCACCAGTGAATCAGGGGGCTTCAGAGAGACCCAGTACTTC
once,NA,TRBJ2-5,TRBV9,CASSVVDQETQYF,TGTGCCAGCAGCGTAGTAGACCAAGAGACCCAGTACTTC
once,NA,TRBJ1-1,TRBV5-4,CASSSGPPGGSEAFF,TGTGCCAGCAGCTCCGGTCCCCCAGGAGGCTCTGAAGCTTTCTTT
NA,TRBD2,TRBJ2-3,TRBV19,CASSEERGVYTDTQYF,TGTGCCAGTAGTGAGGAGCGGGGGGTTTACACAGATACGCAGTATTTT
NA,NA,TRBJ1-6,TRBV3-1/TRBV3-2,CASSQVTVGSPLHF,TGTGCCAGCAGCCAAGTTACAGTTGGTTCACCCCTCCACTTT